The 28 T cell receptor beta chains reported below all come from one sample, sequenced in a study of blood T cell repertoires in COVID-19. The method was immunoSEQ multiplex PCR; TCRdb's version includes in-frame clones alone and lacks a portion of them. Among under 300,000 clones listed, around 90% were seen once. Input material: peripheral blood. Every receptor here comes from a woman aged 35 to 49 who had recovered from COVID-19.

The chain carries TRBV11-1 and TRBJ2-3, with D maybe TRBD1 (6 bases). CDR1 is SGHAT, CDR2 FQDESV, per germline (reference sequence). The CDR3 is made up of 16 amino acids. V was shortened by 1 base and J by 5 bases, with 16 bases between the two germline ends. The CDR3 is CASSLGSQGFEDTQYF. The CDR3 DNA reads TGTGCCAGCAGCTTAGGTTCCCAGGGGTTTGAAGATACGCAGTATTTT.

The rearrangement joins TRBV7-3 to TRBJ2-4; possible D gene TRBD2, 5 bases. The germline V gene has CDR1 SGHTA and CDR2 FQGTGA. This CDR3 contains 17 residues. Trimming took off 10 bases at V and 1 base at J, with 23 bases between the two ends. For the CDR3, the DNA is TGTGCCACCCTGTTAGGGAGATTCGGTCAGGCCAAAAACATTCAGTACTTC. It specifies CATLLGRFGQAKNIQYF.

This clone appeared a single time. The gene calls are TRBV5-4 and TRBJ1-6, with 10 bases matching TRBD1. The junction had 16 bases not matched to a gene; V was cut back by 4 bases and J by 18 bases. The CDR3 has 15 amino acids. Per the germline V gene, CDR1 is SGHNT and CDR2 is YYREEE (reference sequence). CDR3 amino acids: CASSAGGGQGQFYHF. The CDR3 region has the DNA TGTGCCAGCAGCGCTGGGGGGGGACAGGGGCAGTTTTACCACTTT.

This sequence joins TRBV7-9 and TRBJ2-2, with D possibly being TRBD2 (5 bases). Per germline, CDR1 SEHNR and CDR2 FQNEAQ (reference sequence). V lost 3 bases and J lost 9, with 26 bases in between. The CDR3 sequence is 18 residues long. This CDR3 reads CASSLLGYGPGRPRELFF. CDR3 in DNA: TGTGCCAGCAGCTTGCTAGGCTACGGCCCGGGAAGGCCCCGGGAGCTGTTTTTT.

The chain links TRBV28 to TRBJ2-7, with 7 bases that match TRBD2. This CDR3 has 14 residues. J was trimmed by 3 bases and V by 6 bases; bases with no gene match: 8. In germline, CDR1 is MDHEN, CDR2 SYDVKM. CDR3 in DNA: TGTGCCAGCAGGGGGGGAGGGGCCCTCTACGAGCAGTACTTC. It is translated as CASRGGGALYEQYF.

The V and J genes are TRBV19 and TRBJ2-7; 8 bases line up with TRBD2. Germline CDR1 reads LNHDA; CDR2 reads SQIVND (reference sequence). V lost 10 bases and J lost 1; bases outside the gene matches: 9. The CDR3 sequence is 14 residues long. CDR3: CATSYGGGSYEQYF. CDR3 nucleotides: TGTGCCACCTCCTACGGCGGGGGGTCCTACGAGCAGTACTTC.

The V gene is TRBV28, the J gene TRBJ2-7; TRBD2 matches at 14 bases. The V gene end was trimmed by 4 bases and the J gene end by 6 bases; junction bases not matched to a gene: 11. There are 17 residues in the CDR3. Germline V gene data show CDR1 as MDHEN and CDR2 as SYDVKM. In DNA, the CDR3 is TGTGCCAGCAGTTCCGCGGGACTAGCGGGAGAGGGGCTCGAGCAGTACTTC. Translating it yields CASSSAGLAGEGLEQYF.

In this sample, this clone turned up once. This rearrangement joins TRBV15 to TRBJ2-1; D is perhaps TRBD1 (5 bases). The CDR3 totals 16 residues. Germline V lookup: CDR1 LNHNV, CDR2 YYDKDF (reference sequence). V lost 0 bases, J lost 4 bases, and 13 bases lay in between. The CDR3 DNA sequence: TGTGCCACCAGCAGAGATCGACAGCCAGGATACAATGAGCAGTTCTTC. It codes for CATSRDRQPGYNEQFF.

This clone appeared a single time. The rearrangement uses TRBV27 and TRBJ1-2; D is undetermined. Trimming shortened V by 5 bases and J by 3 bases, and 16 bases separated the two germline ends. Looked up from germline, CDR1 is MNHEY and CDR2 is SMNVEV (reference sequence). The CDR3 consists of 15 residues. CDR3 sequence (DNA): TGTGCCAGCAGTCCGATCCTCCCGGGAGACTATGGCTACACCTTC. This codes for CASSPILPGDYGYTF.

The chain combines TRBV6-6 with TRBJ1-1; TRBD1 aligns across 7 bases. CDR3 length equals 15 residues. Germline V gene lookup returns CDR1 MNHNY and CDR2 SVGAGI (reference sequence). The V and J ends lost 10 bases and 0 bases, in that order; junction bases with no gene match: 11. The CDR3 region is CATIPGQIMNTEAFF. In DNA, the CDR3 is TGTGCCACCATTCCGGGACAGATCATGAACACTGAAGCTTTCTTT.

The chain combines TRBV19 with TRBJ2-1; D is undetermined. The V end lost 2 bases, the J end lost 7 bases, and 6 bases lay between the germline ends. CDR3 length: 12 residues. CDR1 is LNHDA, CDR2 SQIVND, per germline (reference sequence). The CDR3 is CASSISRNEQFF. CDR3 nucleotide sequence: TGTGCCAGTAGTATATCTCGGAATGAGCAGTTCTTC.

This CDR3 reads CASSVEIAAYNEQFF. The CDR3 DNA reads as TGTGCCAGCAGCGTAGAAATAGCAGCTTACAATGAGCAGTTCTTC. The chain has TRBV9 and TRBJ2-1; D is undetermined. Trimming shortened V by 0 bases and J by 4 bases, and 11 bases separated the two germline ends. Germline-derived CDR1 and CDR2 are SGDLS and YYNGEE. The CDR3 extends over 15 amino acids.

This clone showed up just once. V is TRBV2 and J is TRBJ2-7, with a possible D match to TRBD2 (6 bases). V was clipped by 6 bases and J by 2 bases, with 17 bases between them. CDR1 SNHLY and CDR2 FYNNEI come from the germline V gene. The CDR3 spans 15 residues. The CDR3 here is CASSAPGLLTYEQYF. Here the CDR3 DNA reads TGTGCCAGCAGCGCTCCGGGACTCCTAACCTACGAGCAGTACTTC.

This chain links TRBV3-1 (or the pseudogene TRBV3-2) with TRBJ2-2, with D uncertain. Trimming left V 4 bases short and J 7 bases short, with 7 bases between. The V gene's germline CDR1 is LGHDT and CDR2 YNNKEL (reference sequence). The CDR3 extends over 12 amino acids. In DNA form, the CDR3 reads TGTGCCAGCAGCCGGAGTCACGGGGAGCTGTTTTTT. This codes for CASSRSHGELFF.

With respect to this clone: Other DNA sequences in the same sample also yield this CDR3. This rearrangement joins TRBV3-1 (or the pseudogene TRBV3-2) to TRBJ1-1; D ambiguous. Trimming removed 2 bases at V and 0 bases at J, with 4 bases between. The CDR3 has 13 residues. CDR1 is LGHDT, CDR2 YNNKEL, per germline (reference sequence). Here the CDR3 DNA reads TGTGCCAGCAGCCAACGGGTGAACACTGAAGCTTTCTTT. It translates to CASSQRVNTEAFF.

The rearrangement links TRBV6-2 or TRBV6-3 to TRBJ2-1, with 13 nucleotides matching TRBD2. The J segment lost 6 bases and the V segment lost 0 bases, leaving 5 bases of the junction unmatched. The germline V gene encodes CDR1 MNHEY and CDR2 SVGEGT. CDR3 length equals 17 residues. CDR3 in amino acids: CASSYSMGLAGRNEQFF. The CDR3 DNA sequence: TGTGCCAGCAGTTACTCGATGGGACTAGCGGGACGCAATGAGCAGTTCTTC.

This rearrangement joins TRBV5-1 to TRBJ2-7; a possible D gene is TRBD1 (5 bases). Trimming cost V 4 bases and J 2 bases, with 13 bases left between them. CDR1 SGHRS and CDR2 YFSETQ come from the germline V gene. The CDR3 runs to 14 residues. The CDR3 spells CASSPPAGTYEQYF. The DNA for the CDR3 is TGCGCCAGCAGCCCCCCCGCAGGGACCTACGAGCAGTACTTC. The entire variable domain, with the rest obtained from reference TRBV5-1 and TRBJ2-7, is as follows: KAGVTQTPRYLIKTRGQQVTLSCSPISGHRSVSWYQQTPGQGLQFLFEYFSETQRNKGNFPGRFSGRQFSNSRSEMNVSTLELGDSALYLCASSPPAGTYEQYFGPGTRLTVT.

The chain is built from TRBV2 and TRBJ2-1, with 9 bases identical to TRBD1. V was pared by 7 bases and J by 2 bases, with 6 bases of the junction left unmatched. This CDR3 region has 15 residues. CDR1 is SNHLY, CDR2 FYNNEI, per germline. The CDR3 nucleotides are TGTGCCAGCAACCCACAGGGGGCCCCCTACAATGAGCAGTTCTTC. Amino acid sequence: CASNPQGAPYNEQFF.

The genes are TRBV5-6 and TRBJ2-3; TRBD2 matches 11 bases. The CDR3 contains 16 residues. With 3 bases clipped from V and 2 bases from J, the junction kept 5 bases outside the gene matches. Germline V gene sequence: CDR1 SGHDT, CDR2 YYEEEE. The CDR3 reads CASSSRLAGPTDTQYF. The CDR3 coding sequence is TGTGCCAGCAGCTCCAGACTAGCGGGACCCACAGATACGCAGTATTTT.

This chain joins TRBV19 and TRBJ1-1; TRBD1 might be the D (6 bases). In germline, CDR1 is LNHDA, CDR2 SQIVND (reference sequence). V was trimmed by 1 base and J by 0 bases, leaving 18 bases between them. The CDR3 extends over 18 amino acids. In DNA, the CDR3 is TGTGCCAGTAGTATAGGTTTCCGGGGGGGCAGAATGAACACTGAAGCTTTCTTT. Translated, it gives CASSIGFRGGRMNTEAFF.

The CDR3: CASSMISGSYNEQFF. CDR3 DNA sequence: TGTGCCAGTAGTATGATTAGCGGGAGTTACAATGAGCAGTTCTTC. The chain combines TRBV19 with TRBJ2-1; 9 positions match TRBD2. V shed 3 bases, J shed 4 bases, and the junction held 4 bases outside the gene matches. The CDR3 has 15 residues. The V gene's germline CDR1 is LNHDA and CDR2 SQIVND (reference sequence).

The chain recombines TRBV23-1 with TRBJ2-7, with 11 bases fitting TRBD2. TRBV23-1 is identified as an open reading frame with a role that is uncertain. The length of the CDR3 is 15 residues. The V and J ends lost 0 bases and 4 bases, in that order; junction bases with no gene match: 2. The CDR3 bases are TGCGCCAGCAGTCAATCTACTAGCGGGAGATACGAGCAGTACTTC. It translates to CASSQSTSGRYEQYF.

V is TRBV7-9 and J is TRBJ1-1; a possible D gene is TRBD1 (5 bases). This CDR3 is built from 15 residues. Trimming pared 1 base from V and 4 bases from J, leaving 13 bases between. The germline V gene encodes CDR1 SEHNR and CDR2 FQNEAQ (reference sequence). The CDR3 DNA sequence: TGTGCCAGCAGCTTAGTTTTGGGGGGGAGCACTGAAGCTTTCTTT. Translation gives CASSLVLGGSTEAFF.

The chain employs TRBV19 and TRBJ2-1; 10 nucleotides align to TRBD1. From germline, CDR1 is LNHDA and CDR2 SQIVND (reference sequence). This CDR3 is built from 18 residues. The V gene end was trimmed by 1 base and the J gene end by 2 bases; junction bases not matched to a gene: 8. As DNA, the CDR3 is TGTGCCAGTAGTATAGTTGGTCGGGACAGGGGAACCTACAATGAGCAGTTCTTC. Amino acid sequence: CASSIVGRDRGTYNEQFF.

This clone has only a few counts. V is TRBV10-1 and J is TRBJ2-1; 10 nucleotides match TRBD2. This CDR3 region has 16 residues. Germline CDR1 and CDR2: WNHNN and SYGVQD (reference sequence). Trimming at V came to 4 bases and at J to 4 bases, leaving 7 bases not matched to a gene. For the CDR3, the DNA is TGCGCCAGCAGTGGGCCGACTAGCGGGCCGTACAATGAGCAGTTCTTC. It encodes CASSGPTSGPYNEQFF.

This chain uses TRBV4-1 with TRBJ1-2, with D possibly TRBD1 on 5 matching bases. Germline CDR1 is MGHRA and CDR2 is YSYEKL. This CDR3 is built from 14 residues. V was trimmed by 0 bases and J by 4 bases, leaving 9 bases between them. The CDR3 loop reads CASSQDGDSYGYTF. The CDR3 DNA reads as TGCGCCAGCAGCCAAGATGGAGACAGCTATGGCTACACCTTC.

The chain couples TRBV30 to TRBJ2-5, with D possibly matching TRBD2 (5 bases). Trimming removed 5 bases from V and 5 bases from J, with 12 bases in between. CDR1 GTSNPN and CDR2 SVGIG come from the germline V gene (reference sequence). This CDR3 region has 12 residues. The DNA for the CDR3 is TGTGCCTGGGGACTCACAGAGGAGACCCAGTACTTC. This sequence encodes CAWGLTEETQYF.

The V gene is TRBV5-1, the J gene TRBJ2-2, with 9 positions matching TRBD1. J lost 3 bases, V lost 1 base, and 4 bases had no gene match. Germline loops: CDR1 SGHRS, CDR2 YFSETQ. The CDR3 has 16 residues. The CDR3: CASSLTGGKDTGELFF. In DNA form, the CDR3 reads TGCGCCAGCAGCTTGACAGGGGGCAAGGACACCGGGGAGCTGTTTTTT.